The TCR beta chain under discussion was sequenced for a study of beta chain features in type 1 diabetes listed by TCRdb under 2018. Looking at the study overall: Mean age, gender distribution, total cell number and subset yield were not different between patients and healthy donors. Regulatory and stem cell-like memory subsets were obtained from only 8 patients and roughly 8 healthy donors, while naive and central memory subsets were obtained from all 30 or so donors. In the study, recently diagnosed type 1 diabetes patients and matched healthy donors were compared on the TCRB repertoires of their sorted circulating CD4+ T cell subsets. Across all samples, 107,917,701 sorted cells were examined, and cell number per subset correlated strongly with RNA yield. Findings and caveats that apply to the study as a whole: Naive, central memory and regulatory TCRB repertoires appeared to be more alike among patients than among healthy donors. Because cDNA rather than genomic DNA was sequenced, highly expressing activated cells could have been over-represented, although no difference in activation and CD3 levels was found between groups. HLA sub-analyses involved small numbers of individuals, so any influence of HLA type on TCRB rearrangement remained unresolved. Shorter templates might be favored by PCR, yet because patient and control samples were amplified and corrected together, any such skew would affect both groups equally. A moderate but significant shortening of TCRB CDR3 length was observed in type 1 diabetes patients in all four CD4+ subsets. At VDJ recombination sites, type 1 diabetes patients had fewer insertions and more deleted nucleotides, which implies abnormalities in thymic rearrangement.

Each donor gave one peripheral blood draw, averaging about 120 mL, which was collected into heparinised tubes. A BD FACSAria II was used to sort naive, central memory, regulatory and stem cell-like memory CD4+ T cells with a panel that included CD45RO, CCR7, CD25, CD127, CD95 and CD27. Purity was above 95% for every sorted population. PBMCs were isolated right away by Lymphoprep density gradient centrifugation and were stained directly, without culture. To minimize batch effects, samples were stained and sorted in pairs, one healthy donor with one patient per experiment. This clone was recorded a few times. Its antigen is not yet known. No base-level quality is on record; no much larger clone is a single base apart. All of the isolated RNA was reverse transcribed with the High Capacity cDNA Reverse Transcription Kit, so expressed TCRB transcripts were sequenced. Deep immunoSEQ sequencing was applied to naive, central memory and regulatory T cell samples, giving an average of around 3.4 million total reads per sample. Sorted cells were lysed in RLT buffer, and RNA was extracted using DNase-treated RNeasy Micro or Mini kits according to cell number. To prevent cross-contamination, each cell subset was processed individually, whereas patient and healthy donor samples were processed jointly. TCRB sequences were amplified from cDNA with the immunoSEQ multiplex PCR, producing 87-bp fragments spanning the CDR3 region. Amplicons were sequenced on the Illumina HiSeq platform. Under the source paper's analysis protocol: PCR bias was corrected computationally using synthetic template baselines, and reads within Hamming distance 2 were collapsed, with unmergeable singletons discarded. Reads were aligned against IMGT so that V, D and J genes, CDR3 length and insertions or deletions at six rearrangement sites could be assigned. Clonotype counts were normalized to sorted cell number within each subset before computing true diversity and Gini coefficients with the tcR R package. The overlap coefficient, calculated on TCRB nucleotide sequences, was used to quantify repertoire sharing. The table comes from immuneACCESS by way of TCRdb, which keeps in-frame sequences with V and J called. Part of the clones is missing from these tables; in studies checked, under half for an unresolved V gene and the rest for unknown reasons. The V and J calls and clone size were taken over from that table, and D and trimming were inferred from the DNA. This sample gives roughly 150,000 clones in total; approximately 10% of them show up just once. The ten largest clonotypes hold roughly 1.9% of the sample.

Sequences SGHTA (CDR1) and FQGNSA (CDR2) are obtained from the germline V gene. The V end loses 5 bases and the J end loses 1 base, and a stretch of 8 bases separates them. Including the terminal cysteine and phenylalanine, the CDR3 comprises 13 residues. The read is trimmed to its CDR3 DNA, 39 bases read in frame from base 1. The clonotype was recovered from a man younger than 30 in good health. Material for sequencing was central memory CD4+ T cells from blood. The sequence joins TRBV7-2 to TRBJ1-1, with the D segment identity uncertain. The DNA reads TGTGCCAGCAGCGCCACATGGAACACTGAAGCTTTCTTT. Its protein reads: CASSATWNTEAFF.